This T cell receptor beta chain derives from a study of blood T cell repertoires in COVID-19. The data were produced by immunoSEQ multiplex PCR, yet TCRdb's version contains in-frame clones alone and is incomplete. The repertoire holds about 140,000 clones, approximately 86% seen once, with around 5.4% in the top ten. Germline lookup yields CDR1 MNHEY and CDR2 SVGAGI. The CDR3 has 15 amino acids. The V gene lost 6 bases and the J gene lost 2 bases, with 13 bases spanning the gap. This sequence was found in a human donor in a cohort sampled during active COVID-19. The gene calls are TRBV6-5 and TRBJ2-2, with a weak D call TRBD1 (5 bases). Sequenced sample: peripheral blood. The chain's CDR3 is CASSRQHSNTGELFF. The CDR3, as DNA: TGTGCCAGCAGCAGACAGCACTCAAACACCGGGGAGCTGTTTTTT.